The present T cell receptor (beta chain) was sequenced within a study of T cells in Graves' hyperthyroidism and ophthalmopathy (dated by TCRdb to about 2019). Regarding the complete study: Peripheral blood was collected at initial diagnosis, before any treatment. A discovery cohort of roughly 100 patients, roughly 45 with Graves' ophthalmopathy and about 58 with stable Graves' hyperthyroidism, was used to find distinguishing TCR V-J signatures. For training and testing, the 95 to 100 patients in the discovery cohort were randomly divided in a 7:3 ratio. In more than 5 Graves' hyperthyroidism patients, the study also compared T-cell repertoires from thyroid tissue with T-cell repertoires from blood. After blood sampling, hyperthyroidism patients were treated with methimazole at a starting dose of 30 mg daily, and ophthalmopathy patients were treated with high-dose intravenous methylprednisolone. TCR Vbeta CDR3 sequencing of 130 to 150 peripheral blood samples (approximately 44 ophthalmopathy, 70 to 85 hyperthyroidism and some 17 progressor patients) is reported in the paper. Prospective prediction of ophthalmopathy was tested in an independent validation cohort consisting of about 19 hyperthyroidism patients and 15 to 17 patients who later progressed to ophthalmopathy.

Graves' hyperthyroidism was defined as stable when no progression to ophthalmopathy occurred over 18 months of follow-up. Hyperthyroidism patients were aged 18 to 65 years and newly diagnosed, with disease duration of less than 2 months. Patients with uncontrolled infections, other autoimmune diseases, pregnancy or lactation were excluded. Diagnoses were established on the basis of clinical symptoms, serum thyroxine and TRAb, thyroid ultrasound, and orbital computed tomography. Ficoll-Paque density gradient centrifugation was used to isolate PBMCs from 10 ml of fresh peripheral blood. Total RNA was extracted using Trizol reagent, and RNA quality was assessed on an Agilent 2100 Bioanalyzer. The TCR beta CDR3 regions were amplified from RNA transcripts. For the first round of RT-PCR on the TCR CDR3, the HTBI primer set was used together with the Qiagen OneStep RT-PCR kit. The libraries were constructed in a second round of multiplex PCR and then size-selected and purified. Libraries were sequenced paired-end with 100 bp reads on an Illumina HiSeq2000. The study's own analysis went as follows. Raw data were processed with SOAPnuke, discarding reads with adapters, uncalled bases, mean Phred below 15, or no exact constant-primer or identifier match. High-quality paired reads were merged with COPE v1.2.5, and unique nucleotide sequences were defined as clonotypes. Clonotypes were aligned to IMGT TRBV, TRBD and TRBJ reference segments using MiTCR v1.1. The analysis was restricted to V-J combinations with a frequency above 0.0001, which together covered 99% to 99.2% of the repertoires. The TCS score was defined as the ratio of F50 (clonal expansion) to E x V (chaos), calculated using BLOSUM62-based TCRdist between CDR3 peptides within each V-J. Welch's t-statistics and random forest reduced around 550 V-J features to roughly 13, which were used in a naive Bayes classifier (R e1071). TCRdb took the public reads, trimmed them with fastp at Q25, ran MiXCR for clone calling and kept in-frame beta chains. Each record represents a unique CDR3 protein, reported with the most common genes and DNA among its rows. The authors' filters were not applied to this entry. Across this sample there are approximately 430,000 distinct CDR3 sequences, with around 14% seen only once. Over 12% of the sample is taken by the ten largest.

This clonotype came up many times. Its binding antigen is unknown. No base quality information exists; no much larger clone differs at one position. Broader findings and caveats from the paper: Sample size was not statistically predetermined, and blinding of investigators to group allocation was not performed. Blood samples also contained most of the expanded thyroid clonotypes (frequency above 0.001), which suggests that blood repertoires may reflect thyroid immune responses. A model built on a 13 V-J signature distinguished ophthalmopathy from stable hyperthyroidism, reaching approximately 89% sensitivity and approximately 81% specificity in cross-validation and 80%/75% in testing. During validation, the model predicted progression to ophthalmopathy a median of approximately 7 months ahead of onset, with roughly 65% sensitivity and around 72% specificity.

A distance of 16 bases separates the germline ends of V and J, which lose 3 bases and 4 bases respectively. CDR1 and CDR2, per the germline V gene, are KGHSH and LQKENI. There are 16 amino acids in the CDR3, from cysteine to phenylalanine inclusive. Only CDR3 DNA is held: 48 bases, read in frame from base 1. The sequence joins TRBV18 to TRBJ2-1; the D region is possibly TRBD1 or TRBD2, each matching across 5 bases. The sequence derives from a woman in her late teens or twenties with Graves' hyperthyroidism. Sequencing used blood. CDR3 reads: CASSPNGDLRYNEQFF. The sequenced DNA: TGTGCCAGCTCACCGAACGGGGACCTAAGATACAATGAGCAGTTCTTC.